Each of the 16 T cell receptor beta chains below was sequenced from the same sample in a study of blood T cell repertoires in COVID-19. The protocol was immunoSEQ multiplex PCR, while the TCRdb copy is restricted to in-frame clones and leaves out a portion. The sample has fewer than 85,000 clones, about nine tenths seen once. The material sequenced was peripheral blood. Receptor source: a middle-aged man with active COVID-19.

Comment on this clone: An end of the junction differs from the germline gene, which may be a read error. This sequence joins TRBV15 and TRBJ1-5; no clear D gene. This CDR3 has 16 amino acids. Germline V lookup: CDR1 LNHNV, CDR2 YYDKDF (reference sequence). CDR3 protein: CATSRDLWVGNHPQHF. In DNA, the CDR3 is TGTGCCACCAGCAGAGATTTATGGGTGGGCAATCACCCCCAGCATTTT. The variable domain in full, with the rest retrieved from reference TRBV15 and TRBJ1-5, is DAMVIQNPRYQVTQFGKPVTLSCSQTLNHNVMYWYQQKSSQAPKLLFHYYDKDFNNEADTPDNFQSRRPNTSFCFLDIRSPGLGDTAMYLCATSRDLWVGNHPQHFGDGTRLSIL.

The chain joins TRBV3-1 (or the pseudogene TRBV3-2) to TRBJ2-3; TRBD2 matches 14 bases. Germline CDR1 and CDR2: LGHDT and YNNKEL (reference sequence). The CDR3 length is 17 residues. Trimming cost V 4 bases and J 4 bases; bases outside gene matches: 7. DNA for the CDR3: TGTGCCAGCAGCCGTCCCCTGACTAGCGGGAGGGCAGATACGCAGTATTTT. Translation gives CASSRPLTSGRADTQYF.

The V and J genes are TRBV28 and TRBJ2-1, with unresolved D. Germline assignment: CDR1 MDHEN and CDR2 SYDVKM. Deletions cut 5 bases from V and 3 bases from J, with 17 bases between. The CDR3 extends over 16 amino acids. CDR3 protein: CASSPSRVPRYNEQFF. CDR3 DNA sequence: TGTGCCAGCAGTCCCTCACGGGTCCCACGCTACAATGAGCAGTTCTTC.

The rearrangement links TRBV2 to TRBJ1-1, with 9 bases aligning to TRBD1. There are 12 residues in the CDR3. V trimming: 10 bases; J trimming: 4 bases; junction bases outside the gene matches: 4. Germline lookup yields CDR1 SNHLY and CDR2 FYNNEI. The CDR3 region is CATLTGGTEAFF. In nucleotides, the CDR3 is TGTGCCACCCTGACAGGGGGCACTGAAGCTTTCTTT. Together with reference TRBV2 and TRBJ1-1, the CDR3 gives the full variable domain: EPEVTQTPSHQVTQMGQEVILRCVPISNHLYFYWYRQILGQKVEFLVSFYNNEISEKSEIFDDQFSVERPDGSNFTLKIRSTKLEDSAMYFCATLTGGTEAFFGQGTRLTVV.

DNA for the CDR3: TGTGCCAGCAGTCCATCCGGGACTAGCGGTTACAATGAGCAGTTCTTC. It yields the protein CASSPSGTSGYNEQFF. The J gene is TRBJ2-1, the V gene TRBV6-4, with TRBD2 identical over 11 bases. Germline CDR1 reads MRHNA; CDR2 reads SNTAGT. The V segment lost 5 bases and the J segment 4 bases; nucleotides outside the gene matches: 7. The CDR3 consists of 16 residues.

This clone was counted between two and nine times. Here the CDR3 reads CASSRYGEQFF. Written as DNA, the CDR3 is TGTGCCAGCAGCCGGTACGGTGAGCAGTTCTTC. The J gene is TRBJ2-1, the V gene TRBV4-2; no clear D. Trimming left V 4 bases short and J 9 bases short, with 7 bases between. Germline CDR1 and CDR2: LGHNA and YNFKEQ. The CDR3 loop spans 11 amino acids.

This clone was seen only once. V and J are TRBV19 and TRBJ1-1; 8 bases match TRBD1. The junction had 6 bases not matched to a gene; V was cut back by 2 bases and J by 1 base. CDR1 and CDR2 from the germline V gene are LNHDA and SQIVND (reference sequence). The CDR3 is 16 residues long. The CDR3 region is CASSIYHRGGNTEAFF. For the CDR3, the DNA is TGTGCCAGTAGTATATACCACAGGGGGGGGAACACTGAAGCTTTCTTT. Together with reference TRBV19 and TRBJ1-1, the CDR3 gives the full variable domain: DGGITQSPKYLFRKEGQNVTLSCEQNLNHDAMYWYRQDPGQGLRLIYYSQIVNDFQKGDIAEGYSVSREKKESFPLTVTSAQKNPTAFYLCASSIYHRGGNTEAFFGQGTRLTVV.

The chain links TRBV7-9 to TRBJ1-1; D not resolved. With 6 bases removed from V and 1 base from J, the gap between germline ends came to 15 bases. The CDR3 runs 15 residues. Germline-derived CDR1 and CDR2 are SEHNR and FQNEAQ (reference sequence). For the CDR3, the DNA is TGTGCCAGCAGTATAGACACCCCCCCGAACACTGAAGCTTTCTTT. This sequence encodes CASSIDTPPNTEAFF.

The chain carries TRBV30 and TRBJ2-1; D ambiguous. This CDR3 spans 9 amino acids. With 5 bases removed from V and 13 bases from J, the gap between germline ends came to 9 bases. In germline, CDR1 is GTSNPN, CDR2 SVGIG (reference sequence). CDR3 sequence: CAWAPPQFF. The CDR3 nucleotides read TGTGCCTGGGCCCCCCCACAGTTCTTC. The variable domain in full, completed from reference TRBV30 and TRBJ2-1, reads SQTIHQWPATLVQPVGSPLSLECTVEGTSNPNLYWYRQAAGRGLQLLFYSVGIGQISSEVPQNLSASRPQDRQFILSSKKLLLSDSGFYLCAWAPPQFFGPGTRLTVL.

V usage is TRBV7-9 and J usage is TRBJ1-2, with D possibly TRBD1 on 5 matching bases. The CDR3 contains 13 residues. Trimming pared 6 bases from V and 2 bases from J, leaving 10 bases between. Germline assignment: CDR1 SEHNR and CDR2 FQNEAQ (reference sequence). The CDR3 sequence: CASSPGSNYGYTF. DNA of the CDR3: TGTGCCAGCAGTCCAGGGTCGAACTATGGCTACACCTTC.

This clone came up once. V usage is TRBV28 and J usage is TRBJ2-7; 9 bases agree with TRBD1. The CDR3 covers 15 residues. Trimming cost V 3 bases and J 3 bases; bases outside gene matches: 6. CDR1 is MDHEN, CDR2 SYDVKM, per germline. The DNA for the CDR3 is TGTGCCAGCAGTTTCCGGGACAGGGTGTACTACGAGCAGTACTTC. This codes for CASSFRDRVYYEQYF.

This CDR3 is CASSPRSWTDYGYTF. CDR3 in DNA: TGTGCCAGCAGCCCCAGGTCTTGGACAGACTATGGCTACACCTTC. The chain employs TRBV9 and TRBJ1-2, with a possible D match to TRBD1 (6 bases). V was trimmed by 4 bases and J by 3 bases, leaving 16 bases between them. This CDR3 has 15 amino acids. The germline V gene has CDR1 SGDLS and CDR2 YYNGEE.

Points on this clone: Germline is not matched at one junction end, which may reflect a read error. The chain employs TRBV30 and TRBJ1-2; 8 bases are shared with TRBD1. Per germline, CDR1 GTSNPN and CDR2 SVGIG (reference sequence). This CDR3 has 12 amino acids. The CDR3 sequence is CARSGTGQITLF. In DNA, the CDR3 is TGTGCCCGAAGCGGGACAGGCCAGATCACCCTCTTC. Complete variable domain (other parts from reference TRBV30 and TRBJ1-2): SQTIHQWPATLVQPVGSPLSLECTVEGTSNPNLYWYRQAAGRGLQLLFYSVGIGQISSEVPQNLSASRPQDRQFILSSKKLLLSDSGFYLCARSGTGQITLFGSGTRLTVV.

The genes are TRBV4-1 and TRBJ1-6; 8 positions match TRBD1. The CDR3 covers 17 residues. The V gene's germline CDR1 is MGHRA and CDR2 YSYEKL. Trimming removed 3 bases from V and 8 bases from J; junction bases left unmatched: 12. CDR3 in DNA: TGCGCCAGCAGCCAGGACAACGCAGGACAGGGCGATTCACCCCTCCACTTT. As protein: CASSQDNAGQGDSPLHF.

The rearrangement links TRBV4-3 to TRBJ1-2, with a tentative D call TRBD1 (6 bases). The CDR3 runs to 15 residues. V was cut by 1 base and J by 4 bases, with 13 bases left in between. Germline V gene lookup returns CDR1 LGHNA and CDR2 YSLEER. CDR3 in amino acids: CASSQGGGGAYGYTF. The CDR3 region has the DNA TGCGCCAGCAGCCAAGGAGGGGGGGGTGCCTATGGCTACACCTTC.

The CDR3 region is CASSSLTKDTQYF. In DNA form, the CDR3 reads TGTGCCAGCAGCTCCCTAACCAAGGATACGCAGTATTTT. The chain employs TRBV7-2 and TRBJ2-3, with D unclear. The V and J ends lost 4 bases and 6 bases respectively, with 11 bases between them. Germline CDR1 is SGHTA and CDR2 is FQGNSA. CDR3 length: 13 residues.